This is a list of T cell receptor beta chains from one sample in a study of regulatory T cells in long-lasting Graves disease. MiXCR, run by TCRdb on the multiplex PCR reads, gives a single entry per CDR3 protein. The sample lists roughly 400,000 distinct CDR3 sequences, 15% occurring once. The same data also went into a second study, on T cells in Graves' hyperthyroidism and ophthalmopathy.

The material was peripheral blood mononuclear cells (PBMCs), obtained at new diagnosis, from a patient treated with antithyroid drugs. Every receptor here comes from a middle-aged woman with Graves disease. The CDR3 runs from the conserved cysteine through the conserved F or W. Fields, in order: V gene, J gene, CDR3 protein.

TRBV19	TRBJ2-7	CASSQQGQGNYEQYF
TRBV15	TRBJ2-5	CATSGGLAQETQYF
TRBV19	TRBJ2-3	CASRTGWDTQYF
TRBV5-1	TRBJ2-7	CASSLEGQAPYEQYF
TRBV4-1	TRBJ1-4	CASSQDRGRVGTNEKLFF
TRBV19	-	CASSMTDNEQFF
TRBV19	TRBJ1-1	CASSIRDGRRTEAFF
TRBV28	TRBJ2-7	CASSNPRTESGTSGRAYISYEQYF
TRBV18	TRBJ2-2	CASSPQPPGQGNTGELFF
TRBV12-3/TRBV12-4	TRBJ1-3	CASNRGISGNTIYF
TRBV7-6	-	CASSLGWAGEGNEQFF
TRBV7-2	TRBJ2-3	CASSKPSTSASTDTQYF
TRBV19	TRBJ2-7	CASSIGGPGHYEQYF
TRBV27	TRBJ2-7	CASGTNTYEQYF
TRBV12-3/TRBV12-4	TRBJ1-1	CASSLQQGAILVTEAFF
TRBV4-3	TRBJ2-7	CASSQYVGLAGTSYEQYF
TRBV6-2/TRBV6-3	TRBJ2-1	CASNPGQGVFSEQFF
TRBV28	TRBJ1-3	CASREAGTTGNTIYF
TRBV28	TRBJ1-5	CASSLLAVVNQPQHF
TRBV19	TRBJ1-1	CASSIARGQGAHTEAFF
TRBV7-8	TRBJ1-1	CASSLGGRIENEAFF
TRBV6-1	TRBJ2-3	CASSLGQRDTDTQYF
TRBV11-2	TRBJ2-5	CASSPRETQYF
TRBV6-2/TRBV6-3	TRBJ2-5	CASSKKGVQETQYF
TRBV7-2	TRBJ1-6	CASSWDRGSPLHF
TRBV12-3/TRBV12-4	TRBJ1-1	CASGGGLNTEAFF
TRBV30	TRBJ2-1	CAWGIAGGSPYNEQFF
TRBV5-1	TRBJ2-7	CASSFQGQDEQYF
TRBV18	TRBJ2-7	CASSREDRVEQYF
TRBV20-1	TRBJ2-7	CSARASGRLYEQYF
TRBV19	TRBJ2-5	CASSPPGPTSGKETQYF
TRBV4-3	TRBJ2-5	CASSQEGDGTAGETQYF
TRBV7-3	TRBJ2-6	CASSFGSSGANVLTF
TRBV19	TRBJ2-1	CASSIAPGARSDEQFF
TRBV5-1	TRBJ2-1	CASSLLSGGYNEQFF
TRBV7-2	TRBJ2-4	CASSLEGSGLMVF
TRBV15	TRBJ2-1	CATSSNNEQFF
TRBV3-1	TRBJ2-3	CASSPGLAGLTDTQYF
TRBV9	TRBJ2-3	CASNKHTDTQYF
TRBV14	TRBJ1-2	CASSPLGGRRFYGYTF
TRBV7-9	TRBJ2-3	CASSVSGGSTDTQYF
TRBV19	-	CASSIVASGRLQHF
TRBV20-1	TRBJ2-7	CSALFGQGPSYEQYF
TRBV11-3	TRBJ2-3	CASRPDDADTQYF
TRBV20-1	TRBJ2-1	CSASGGNPSGEQFF
TRBV28	TRBJ1-1	CASSRTGTYAEAFF
TRBV27	TRBJ2-7	CASSLSRRGLRTYEQYF
TRBV2	TRBJ2-5	CASSPGRAQETQYF
TRBV5-5	TRBJ2-3	CASSSGGSNSTDTQYF
TRBV7-4	TRBJ2-5	CASSSGGRKETQYF
TRBV5-6	TRBJ1-1	CASSKTVNTEAFF